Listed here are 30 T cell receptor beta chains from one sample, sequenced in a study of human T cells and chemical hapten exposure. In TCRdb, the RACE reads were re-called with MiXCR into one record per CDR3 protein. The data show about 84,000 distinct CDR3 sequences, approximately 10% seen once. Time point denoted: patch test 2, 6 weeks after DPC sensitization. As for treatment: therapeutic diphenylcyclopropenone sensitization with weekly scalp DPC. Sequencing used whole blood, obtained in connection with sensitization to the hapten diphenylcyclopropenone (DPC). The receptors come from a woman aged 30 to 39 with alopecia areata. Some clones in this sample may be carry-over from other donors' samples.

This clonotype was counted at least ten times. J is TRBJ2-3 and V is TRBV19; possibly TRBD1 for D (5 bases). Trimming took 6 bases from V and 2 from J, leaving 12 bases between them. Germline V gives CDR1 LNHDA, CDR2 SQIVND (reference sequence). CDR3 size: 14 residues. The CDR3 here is CASRIRVNTDTQYF. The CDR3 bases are TGTGCCAGTAGAATCAGGGTAAACACAGATACGCAGTATTTT.

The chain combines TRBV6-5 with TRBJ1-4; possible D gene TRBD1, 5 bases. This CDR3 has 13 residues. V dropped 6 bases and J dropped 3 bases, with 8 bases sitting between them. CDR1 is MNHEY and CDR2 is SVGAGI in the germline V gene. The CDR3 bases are TGTGCCAGCAGGGGACCGCCTAATGAAAAACTGTTTTTT. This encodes CASRGPPNEKLFF.

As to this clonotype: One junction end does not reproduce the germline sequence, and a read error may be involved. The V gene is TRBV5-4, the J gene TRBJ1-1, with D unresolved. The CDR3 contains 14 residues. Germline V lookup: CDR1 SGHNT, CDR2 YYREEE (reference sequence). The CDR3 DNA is TGTGCCAGCAGCTTGGACCTAATGAACACTGAAGCTCTCTTT. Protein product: CASSLDLMNTEALF.

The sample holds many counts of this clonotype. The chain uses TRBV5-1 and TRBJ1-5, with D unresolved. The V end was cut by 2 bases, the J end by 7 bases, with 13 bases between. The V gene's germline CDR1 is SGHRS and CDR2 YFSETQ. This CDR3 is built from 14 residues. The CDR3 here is CASSLYGVGQPQHF. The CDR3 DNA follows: TGCGCCAGCAGCTTATACGGGGTTGGGCAGCCCCAGCATTTT. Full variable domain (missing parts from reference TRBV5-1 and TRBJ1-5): KAGVTQTPRYLIKTRGQQVTLSCSPISGHRSVSWYQQTPGQGLQFLFEYFSETQRNKGNFPGRFSGRQFSNSRSEMNVSTLELGDSALYLCASSLYGVGQPQHFGDGTRLSIL.

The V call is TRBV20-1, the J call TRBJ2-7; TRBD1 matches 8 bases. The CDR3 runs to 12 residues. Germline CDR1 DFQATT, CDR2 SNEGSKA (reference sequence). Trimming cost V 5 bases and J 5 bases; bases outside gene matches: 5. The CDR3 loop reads CSAFRGLHEQYF. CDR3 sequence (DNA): TGCAGTGCTTTCAGGGGGCTCCACGAGCAGTACTTC.

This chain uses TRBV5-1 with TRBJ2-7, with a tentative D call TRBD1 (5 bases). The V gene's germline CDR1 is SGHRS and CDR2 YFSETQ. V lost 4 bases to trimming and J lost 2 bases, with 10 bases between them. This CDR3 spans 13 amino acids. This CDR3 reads CASSPEGAYEQYF. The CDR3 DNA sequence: TGCGCCAGCAGCCCCGAAGGGGCCTACGAGCAGTACTTC.

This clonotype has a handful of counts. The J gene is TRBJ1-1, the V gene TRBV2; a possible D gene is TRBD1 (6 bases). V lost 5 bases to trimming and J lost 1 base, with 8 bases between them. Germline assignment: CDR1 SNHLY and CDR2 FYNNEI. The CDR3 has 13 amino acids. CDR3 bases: TGTGCCAGCAGTCAACAGGGGAACACTGAAGCTTTCTTT. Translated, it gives CASSQQGNTEAFF.

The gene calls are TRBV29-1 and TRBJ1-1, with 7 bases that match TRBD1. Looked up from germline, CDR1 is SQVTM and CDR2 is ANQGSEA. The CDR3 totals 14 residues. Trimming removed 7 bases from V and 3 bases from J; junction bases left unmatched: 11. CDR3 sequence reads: CSGKTGLGDTEAFF. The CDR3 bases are TGCAGCGGGAAGACAGGGCTTGGGGACACTGAAGCTTTCTTT.

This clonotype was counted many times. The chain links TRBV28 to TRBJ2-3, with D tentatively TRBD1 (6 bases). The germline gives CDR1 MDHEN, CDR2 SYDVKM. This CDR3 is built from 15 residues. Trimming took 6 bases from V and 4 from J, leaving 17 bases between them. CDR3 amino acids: CASRTGTQGADTQYF. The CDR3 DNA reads TGTGCCAGCAGAACCGGGACACAAGGGGCAGATACGCAGTATTTT.

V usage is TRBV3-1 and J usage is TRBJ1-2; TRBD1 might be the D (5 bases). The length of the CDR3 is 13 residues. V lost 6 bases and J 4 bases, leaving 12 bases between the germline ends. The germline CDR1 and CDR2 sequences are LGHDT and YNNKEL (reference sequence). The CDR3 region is CASRSGGGYGYTF. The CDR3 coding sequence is TGTGCCAGCAGGAGCGGGGGAGGCTATGGCTACACCTTC. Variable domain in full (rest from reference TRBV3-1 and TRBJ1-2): DTAVSQTPKYLVTQMGNDKSIKCEQNLGHDTMYWYKQDSKKFLKIMFSYNNKELIINETVPNRFSPKSPDKAHLNLHINSLELGDSAVYFCASRSGGGYGYTFGSGTRLTVV.

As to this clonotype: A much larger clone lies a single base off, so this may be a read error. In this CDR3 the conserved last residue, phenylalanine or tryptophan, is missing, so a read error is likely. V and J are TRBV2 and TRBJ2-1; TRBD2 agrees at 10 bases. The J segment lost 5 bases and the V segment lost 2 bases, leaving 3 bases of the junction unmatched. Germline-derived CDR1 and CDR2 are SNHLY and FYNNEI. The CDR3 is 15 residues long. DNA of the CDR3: TGTGCCAGCAGTGAACGGAGCGGGGGGGACAATGAGCAGTTCTAC. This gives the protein CASSERSGGDNEQFY.

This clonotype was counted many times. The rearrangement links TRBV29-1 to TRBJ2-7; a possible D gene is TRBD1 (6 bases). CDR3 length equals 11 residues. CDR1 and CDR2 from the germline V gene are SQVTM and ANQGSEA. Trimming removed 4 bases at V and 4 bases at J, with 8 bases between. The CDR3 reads CSVGGGYEQYF. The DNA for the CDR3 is TGCAGCGTTGGAGGGGGATACGAGCAGTACTTC.

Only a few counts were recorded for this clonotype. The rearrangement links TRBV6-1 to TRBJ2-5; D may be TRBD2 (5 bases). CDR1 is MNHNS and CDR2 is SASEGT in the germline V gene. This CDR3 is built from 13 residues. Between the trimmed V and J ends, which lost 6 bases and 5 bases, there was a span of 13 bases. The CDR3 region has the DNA TGTGCCAGCAGAAAAGAACTAGTTGAGACCCAGTACTTC. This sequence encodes CASRKELVETQYF.

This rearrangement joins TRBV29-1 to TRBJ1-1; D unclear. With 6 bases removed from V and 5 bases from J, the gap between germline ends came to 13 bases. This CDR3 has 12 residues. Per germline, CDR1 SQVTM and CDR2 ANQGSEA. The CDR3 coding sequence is TGCAGCGTGACCGTTACGGGGACTGAAGCTTTCTTT. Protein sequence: CSVTVTGTEAFF.

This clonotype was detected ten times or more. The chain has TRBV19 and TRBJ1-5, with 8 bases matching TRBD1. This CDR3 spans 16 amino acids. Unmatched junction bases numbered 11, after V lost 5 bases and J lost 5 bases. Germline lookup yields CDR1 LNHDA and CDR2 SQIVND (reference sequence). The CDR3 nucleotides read TGTGCCAGTAGTCCGTGGACAGGGCTGGGGGATCAGCCCCAGCATTTT. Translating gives CASSPWTGLGDQPQHF.

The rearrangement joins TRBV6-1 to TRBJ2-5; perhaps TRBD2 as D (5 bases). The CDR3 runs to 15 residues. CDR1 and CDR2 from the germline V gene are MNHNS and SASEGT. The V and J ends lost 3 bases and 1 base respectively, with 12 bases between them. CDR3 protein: CASSDQLVLQETQYF. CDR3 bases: TGTGCCAGCAGTGATCAACTAGTTCTCCAAGAGACCCAGTACTTC.

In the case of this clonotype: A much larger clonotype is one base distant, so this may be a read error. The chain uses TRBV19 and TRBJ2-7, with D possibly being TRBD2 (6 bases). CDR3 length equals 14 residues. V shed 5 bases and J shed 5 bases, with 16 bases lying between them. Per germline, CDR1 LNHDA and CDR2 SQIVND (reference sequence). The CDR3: CASSRGDGGNEQYF. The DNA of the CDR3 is TGTGCCAGTAGTCGGGGAGACGGGGGTAACGAGCAGTACTTC.

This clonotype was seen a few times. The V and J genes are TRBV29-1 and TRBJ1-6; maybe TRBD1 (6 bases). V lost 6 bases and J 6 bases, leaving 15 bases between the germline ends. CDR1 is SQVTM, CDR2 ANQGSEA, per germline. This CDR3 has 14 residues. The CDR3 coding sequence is TGCAGCGTAGCGGACAGCCAGGGTAATTCACCCCTCCACTTT. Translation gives CSVADSQGNSPLHF.

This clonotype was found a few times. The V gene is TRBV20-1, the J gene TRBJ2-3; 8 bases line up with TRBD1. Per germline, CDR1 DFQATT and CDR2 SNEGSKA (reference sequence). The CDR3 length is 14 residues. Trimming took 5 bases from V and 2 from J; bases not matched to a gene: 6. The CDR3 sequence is CSAVPGQATDTQYF. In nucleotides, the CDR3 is TGCAGTGCTGTCCCGGGACAGGCCACAGATACGCAGTATTTT.

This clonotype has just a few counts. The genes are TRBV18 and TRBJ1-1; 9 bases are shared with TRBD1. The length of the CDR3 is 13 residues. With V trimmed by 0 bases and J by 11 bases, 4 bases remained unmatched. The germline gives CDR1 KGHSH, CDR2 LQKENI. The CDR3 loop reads CASSPPGQGRAFF. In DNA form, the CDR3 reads TGTGCCAGCTCACCACCGGGACAGGGAAGGGCTTTCTTT.

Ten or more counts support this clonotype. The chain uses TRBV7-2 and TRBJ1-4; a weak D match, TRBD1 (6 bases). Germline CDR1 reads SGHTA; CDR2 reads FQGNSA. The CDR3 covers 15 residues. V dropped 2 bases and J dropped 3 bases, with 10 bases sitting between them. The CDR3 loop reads CASSLRGVANEKLFF. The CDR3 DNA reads TGTGCCAGCAGCTTAAGGGGGGTGGCTAATGAAAAACTGTTTTTT.

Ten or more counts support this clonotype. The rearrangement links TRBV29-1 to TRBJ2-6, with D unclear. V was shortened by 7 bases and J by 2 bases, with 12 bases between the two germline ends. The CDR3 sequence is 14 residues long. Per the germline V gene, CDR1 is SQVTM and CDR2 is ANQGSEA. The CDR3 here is CSAGDIPGANVLTF. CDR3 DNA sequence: TGCAGCGCTGGAGACATTCCTGGGGCCAACGTCCTGACTTTC.

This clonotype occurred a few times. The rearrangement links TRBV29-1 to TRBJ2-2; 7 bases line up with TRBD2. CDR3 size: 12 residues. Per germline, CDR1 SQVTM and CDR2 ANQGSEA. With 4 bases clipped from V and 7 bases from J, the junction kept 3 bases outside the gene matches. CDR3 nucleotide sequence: TGCAGCGTTGGTAGCGGGCTCGGGGAGCTGTTTTTT. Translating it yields CSVGSGLGELFF.

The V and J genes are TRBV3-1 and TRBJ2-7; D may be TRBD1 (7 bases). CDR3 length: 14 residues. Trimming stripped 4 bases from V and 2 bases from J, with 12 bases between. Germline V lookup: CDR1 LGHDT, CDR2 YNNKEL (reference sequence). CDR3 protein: CASSRQGGPYEQYF. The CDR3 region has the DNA TGTGCCAGCAGCCGACAGGGAGGACCCTACGAGCAGTACTTC.

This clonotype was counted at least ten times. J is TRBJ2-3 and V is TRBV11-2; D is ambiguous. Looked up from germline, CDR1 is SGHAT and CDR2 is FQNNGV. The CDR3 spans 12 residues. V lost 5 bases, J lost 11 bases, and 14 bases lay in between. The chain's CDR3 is CASSPRPPVQYF. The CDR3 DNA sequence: TGTGCCAGCAGCCCCCGGCCCCCGGTGCAGTATTTT.

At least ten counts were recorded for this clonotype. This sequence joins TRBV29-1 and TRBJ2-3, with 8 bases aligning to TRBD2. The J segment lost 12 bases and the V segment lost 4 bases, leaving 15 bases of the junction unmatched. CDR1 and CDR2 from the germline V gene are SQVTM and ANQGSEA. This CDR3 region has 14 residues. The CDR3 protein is CSVGPPAGGGPQYF. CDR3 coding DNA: TGCAGCGTTGGCCCACCGGCGGGGGGAGGGCCTCAGTATTTT.

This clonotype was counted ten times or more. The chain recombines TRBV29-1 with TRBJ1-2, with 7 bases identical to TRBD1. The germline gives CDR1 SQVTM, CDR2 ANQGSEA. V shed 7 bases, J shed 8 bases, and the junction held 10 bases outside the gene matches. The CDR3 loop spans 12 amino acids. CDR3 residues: CSATIDREGYTF. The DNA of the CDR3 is TGCAGCGCCACTATTGACAGGGAAGGCTACACCTTC.

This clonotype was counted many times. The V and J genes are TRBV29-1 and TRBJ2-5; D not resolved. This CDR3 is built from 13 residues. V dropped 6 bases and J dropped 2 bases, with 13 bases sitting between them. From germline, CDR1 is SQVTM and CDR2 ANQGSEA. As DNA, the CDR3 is TGCAGCGTCGACCCCGACCGTCAAGAGACCCAGTACTTC. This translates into CSVDPDRQETQYF.

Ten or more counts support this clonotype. The CDR3 region has the DNA TGTGCCAGCAGCTTCCGGCAGGGTCGAAACACCATATATTTT. It encodes CASSFRQGRNTIYF. This rearrangement joins TRBV13 to TRBJ1-3; D may be TRBD1 (5 bases). The CDR3 spans 14 residues. Germline values: CDR1 PRHDT, CDR2 FYEKMQ (reference sequence). V gave up 3 bases and J gave up 5 bases, with 11 bases separating them.

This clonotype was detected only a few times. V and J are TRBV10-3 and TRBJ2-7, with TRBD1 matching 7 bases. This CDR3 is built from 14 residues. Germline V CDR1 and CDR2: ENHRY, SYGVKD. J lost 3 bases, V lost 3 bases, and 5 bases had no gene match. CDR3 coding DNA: TGTGCCATCAGTGATTACCGGGACAGCTACGAGCAGTACTTC. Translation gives CAISDYRDSYEQYF.